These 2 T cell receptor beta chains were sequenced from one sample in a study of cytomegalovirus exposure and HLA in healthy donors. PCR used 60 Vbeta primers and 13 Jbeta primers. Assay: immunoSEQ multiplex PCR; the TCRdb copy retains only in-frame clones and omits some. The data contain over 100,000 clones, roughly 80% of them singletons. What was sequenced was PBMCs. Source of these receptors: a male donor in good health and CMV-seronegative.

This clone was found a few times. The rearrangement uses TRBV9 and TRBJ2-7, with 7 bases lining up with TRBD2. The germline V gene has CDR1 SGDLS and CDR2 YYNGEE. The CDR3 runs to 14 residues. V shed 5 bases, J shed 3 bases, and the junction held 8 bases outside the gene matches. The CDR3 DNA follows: TGTGCCAGCAGTCTACGGGGGGACGTCTACGAGCAGTACTTC. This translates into CASSLRGDVYEQYF.

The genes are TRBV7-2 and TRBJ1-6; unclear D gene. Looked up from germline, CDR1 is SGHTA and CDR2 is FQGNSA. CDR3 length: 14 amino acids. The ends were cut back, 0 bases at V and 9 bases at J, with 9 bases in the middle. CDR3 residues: CASSLARSASPLHF. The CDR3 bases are TGTGCCAGCAGCTTAGCCAGGTCAGCTTCACCCCTCCACTTT.